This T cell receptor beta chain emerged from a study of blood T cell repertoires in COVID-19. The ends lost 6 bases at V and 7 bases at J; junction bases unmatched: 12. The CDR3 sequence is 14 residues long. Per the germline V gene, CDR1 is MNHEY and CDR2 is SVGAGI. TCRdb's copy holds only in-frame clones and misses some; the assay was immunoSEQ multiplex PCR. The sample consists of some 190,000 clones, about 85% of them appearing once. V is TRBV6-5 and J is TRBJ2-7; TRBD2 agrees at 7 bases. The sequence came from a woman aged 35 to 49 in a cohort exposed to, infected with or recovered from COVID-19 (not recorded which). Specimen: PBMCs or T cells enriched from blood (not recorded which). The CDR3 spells CASRDLAEPAEQYF. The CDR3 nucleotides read TGTGCCAGCAGGGATCTAGCGGAACCTGCTGAGCAGTACTTC.